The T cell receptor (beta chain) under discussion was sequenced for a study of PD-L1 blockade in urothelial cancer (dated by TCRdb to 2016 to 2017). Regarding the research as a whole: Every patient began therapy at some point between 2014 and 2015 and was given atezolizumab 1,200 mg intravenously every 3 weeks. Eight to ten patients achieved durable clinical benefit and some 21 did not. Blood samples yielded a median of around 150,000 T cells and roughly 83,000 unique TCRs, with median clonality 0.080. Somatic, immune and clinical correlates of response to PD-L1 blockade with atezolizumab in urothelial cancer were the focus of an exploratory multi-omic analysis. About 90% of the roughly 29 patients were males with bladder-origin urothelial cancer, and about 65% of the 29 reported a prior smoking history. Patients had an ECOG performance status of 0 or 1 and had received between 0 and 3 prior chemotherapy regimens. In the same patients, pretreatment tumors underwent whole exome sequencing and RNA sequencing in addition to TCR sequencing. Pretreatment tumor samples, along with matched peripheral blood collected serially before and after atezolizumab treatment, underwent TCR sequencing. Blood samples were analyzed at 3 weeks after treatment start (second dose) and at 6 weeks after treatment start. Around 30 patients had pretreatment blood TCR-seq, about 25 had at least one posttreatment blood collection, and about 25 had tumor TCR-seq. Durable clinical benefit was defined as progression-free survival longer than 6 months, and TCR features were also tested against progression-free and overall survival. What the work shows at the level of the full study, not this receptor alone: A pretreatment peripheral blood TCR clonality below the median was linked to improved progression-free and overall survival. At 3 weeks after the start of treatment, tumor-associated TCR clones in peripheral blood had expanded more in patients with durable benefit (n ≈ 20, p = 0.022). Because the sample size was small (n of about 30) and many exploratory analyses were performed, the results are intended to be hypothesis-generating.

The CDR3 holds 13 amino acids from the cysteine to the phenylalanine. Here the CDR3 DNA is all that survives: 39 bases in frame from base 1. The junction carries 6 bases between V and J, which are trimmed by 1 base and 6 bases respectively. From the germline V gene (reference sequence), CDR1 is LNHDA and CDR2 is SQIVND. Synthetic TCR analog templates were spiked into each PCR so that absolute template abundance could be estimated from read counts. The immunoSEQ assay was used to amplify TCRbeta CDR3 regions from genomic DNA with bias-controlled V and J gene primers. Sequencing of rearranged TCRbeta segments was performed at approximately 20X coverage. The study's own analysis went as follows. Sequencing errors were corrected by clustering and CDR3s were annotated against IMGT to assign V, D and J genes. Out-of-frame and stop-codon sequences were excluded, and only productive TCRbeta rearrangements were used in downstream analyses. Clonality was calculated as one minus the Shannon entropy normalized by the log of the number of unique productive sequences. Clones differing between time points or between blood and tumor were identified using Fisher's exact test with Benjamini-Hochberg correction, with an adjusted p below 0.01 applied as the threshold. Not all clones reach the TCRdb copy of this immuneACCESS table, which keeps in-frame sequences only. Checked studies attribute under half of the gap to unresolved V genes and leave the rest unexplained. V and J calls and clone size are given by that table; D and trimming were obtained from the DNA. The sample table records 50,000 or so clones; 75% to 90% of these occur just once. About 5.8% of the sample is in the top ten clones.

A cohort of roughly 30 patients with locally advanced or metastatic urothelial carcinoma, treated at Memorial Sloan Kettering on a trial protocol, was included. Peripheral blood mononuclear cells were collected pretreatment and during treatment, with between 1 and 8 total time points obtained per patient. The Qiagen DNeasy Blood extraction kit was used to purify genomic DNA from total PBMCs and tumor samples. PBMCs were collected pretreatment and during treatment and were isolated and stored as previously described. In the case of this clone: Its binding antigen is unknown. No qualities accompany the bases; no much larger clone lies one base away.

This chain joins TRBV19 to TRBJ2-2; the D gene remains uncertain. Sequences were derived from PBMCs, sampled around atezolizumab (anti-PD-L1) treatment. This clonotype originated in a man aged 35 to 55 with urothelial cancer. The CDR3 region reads CASSIGQAGELFF. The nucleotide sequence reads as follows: TGTGCCAGTAGTATAGGCCAGGCCGGGGAGCTGTTTTTT.